The 18 T cell receptor beta chains below were found in one sample sequenced in a study of response to subunit inactivated influenza vaccine. TCRdb passed the RT-PCR reads through MiXCR, listing each CDR3 protein once. Counted here are hundreds of thousands of distinct CDR3 sequences, around 13% occurring once; the ten biggest clones make up around 7.6%. Sequencing was performed on PBMCs from blood, taken approximately 15 days before vaccination. The receptors were sampled from a man aged 45-65 years who received an inactivated influenza vaccine.

V and J are TRBV5-1 and TRBJ2-5; 10 bases line up with TRBD2. Trimming cost V 0 bases and J 4 bases; bases outside gene matches: 12. The CDR3 spans 18 residues. CDR1 and CDR2 (germline): SGHRS, YFSETQ. The CDR3 is CASSLGGASGSSLETQYF. DNA of the CDR3: TGCGCCAGCAGCTTGGGAGGGGCTAGCGGGAGTTCGTTAGAGACCCAGTACTTC.

In this sample, this clonotype turned up many times. The chain couples TRBV13 to TRBJ2-5; D unclear. The germline V gene has CDR1 PRHDT and CDR2 FYEKMQ (reference sequence). V gave up 5 bases and J gave up 4 bases, with 11 bases separating them. This CDR3 is 13 amino acids long. DNA of the CDR3: TGTGCCAGCAGCCTGGACCTAGGAGAGACCCAGTACTTC. Its translation is CASSLDLGETQYF.

In this sample, this clonotype turned up a few times. J is TRBJ2-2 and V is TRBV6-5; TRBD1 matches at 7 bases. Germline lookup yields CDR1 MNHEY and CDR2 SVGAGI. The junction had 12 bases not matched to a gene; V was cut back by 2 bases and J by 0 bases. The CDR3 sequence is 19 residues long. As DNA, the CDR3 is TGTGCCAGCAGTTACACCCCGGGACAGAGGATAACGAACACCGGGGAGCTGTTTTTT. Its translation is CASSYTPGQRITNTGELFF.

A few counts support this clonotype. This rearrangement joins TRBV12-3 or TRBV12-4 to TRBJ1-1; TRBD1 matches at 9 bases. The CDR3 contains 14 residues. The trim removed 5 bases at V and 6 bases at J, leaving 7 bases unmatched. CDR3 amino acids: CASSATGGAAEAFF. DNA of the CDR3: TGTGCCAGCAGTGCTACAGGGGGCGCGGCTGAAGCTTTCTTT.

This clonotype was recorded a few times. The chain is built from TRBV28 and TRBJ1-6; D not certain. CDR1 and CDR2 (germline): MDHEN, SYDVKM. V lost 6 bases to trimming and J lost 9 bases, with 12 bases between them. The CDR3 covers 13 residues. CDR3 DNA: TGTGCCAGCAGGATCAGACCTAGTTCACCCCTCCACTTT. It is translated as CASRIRPSSPLHF.

The V and J genes are TRBV28 and TRBJ2-3; D unclear. The V gene lost 6 bases and the J gene lost 1 base, with 17 bases spanning the gap. There are 16 residues in the CDR3. Germline V CDR1 and CDR2: MDHEN, SYDVKM. CDR3 protein: CASRDAGRGGTDTQYF. Here the CDR3 DNA reads TGTGCCAGCAGAGACGCTGGGCGAGGTGGCACAGATACGCAGTATTTT.

The CDR3 reads CASSPKKTGELFF. Written as DNA, the CDR3 is TGTGCCAGCAGTCCAAAAAAAACCGGGGAGCTGTTTTTT. V usage is TRBV12-3 or TRBV12-4 and J usage is TRBJ2-2; the D is unclear. CDR3 length: 13 amino acids. V was cut by 5 bases and J by 5 bases, with 9 bases left in between.

The genes are TRBV9 and TRBJ2-1; D unresolved. The CDR3 runs to 12 residues. V was cut by 3 bases and J by 7 bases, with 8 bases left in between. Germline V gene lookup returns CDR1 SGDLS and CDR2 YYNGEE. CDR3 nucleotide sequence: TGTGCCAGCAGCGCCGTTAATAATGAGCAGTTCTTC. Amino acids: CASSAVNNEQFF.

The V call is TRBV29-1, the J call TRBJ2-1; 11 bases agree with TRBD2. The CDR3 consists of 19 residues. Germline V gives CDR1 SQVTM, CDR2 ANQGSEA. Trimming removed 6 bases from V and 4 bases from J; junction bases left unmatched: 20. In nucleotides, the CDR3 is TGCAGCGTCGGCATCGGGCTAGCGGGGGGCTCCTATCAGTACAATGAGCAGTTCTTC. Encoded protein: CSVGIGLAGGSYQYNEQFF.

This clonotype turned up a few times. The V call is TRBV20-1, the J call TRBJ2-3; 9 bases align to TRBD2. With 6 bases clipped from V and 3 bases from J, the junction kept 10 bases outside the gene matches. Per the germline V gene, CDR1 is DFQATT and CDR2 is SNEGSKA (reference sequence). This CDR3 spans 15 amino acids. The DNA of the CDR3 is TGCAGTGCCTACTTAGCGGGAGTTAGGACAGATACGCAGTATTTT. As protein: CSAYLAGVRTDTQYF.

This clonotype was seen a few times. The V call is TRBV11-2, the J call TRBJ1-1, with D possibly being TRBD1 (5 bases). CDR1 and CDR2 (germline): SGHAT, FQNNGV. V was pared by 4 bases and J by 4 bases, with 13 bases between. There are 14 residues in the CDR3. The CDR3 DNA sequence: TGTGCCAGCAGCTGGGGAGGGGTCGGCACTGAAGCTTTCTTT. Translated, it gives CASSWGGVGTEAFF.

This clonotype was found a few times. The V gene is TRBV15, the J gene TRBJ2-1; a possible D gene is TRBD2 (6 bases). The CDR3 length is 17 residues. Germline V lookup: CDR1 LNHNV, CDR2 YYDKDF (reference sequence). Trimming removed 1 base from V and 5 bases from J, with 18 bases in between. The chain's CDR3 is CATSRGETTGVNNEQFF. The DNA for the CDR3 is TGTGCCACCAGCAGAGGGGAGACGACGGGGGTTAACAATGAGCAGTTCTTC.

V gene TRBV11-2 combines with J gene TRBJ1-4, with TRBD1 as a possible D gene (5 bases). This CDR3 has 17 residues. The V and J ends lost 1 base and 8 bases respectively, with 20 bases between them. Germline CDR1 and CDR2: SGHAT and FQNNGV. The CDR3 reads CASSLAQGRLVKEKLFF. DNA for the CDR3: TGTGCCAGCAGCTTAGCCCAGGGACGTTTGGTAAAAGAAAAACTGTTTTTT.

This clonotype has only a few counts. The chain links TRBV20-1 to TRBJ1-1; no clear D gene. This CDR3 is built from 11 residues. Germline V gene lookup returns CDR1 DFQATT and CDR2 SNEGSKA (reference sequence). V lost 6 bases, J lost 0 bases, and 5 bases lay in between. CDR3 protein: CSAPMNTEAFF. CDR3 sequence (DNA): TGCAGTGCCCCTATGAACACTGAAGCTTTCTTT.

V gene TRBV6-2 or TRBV6-3 combines with J gene TRBJ1-1; no firm D call. Trimming removed 5 bases from V and 10 bases from J, with 14 bases in between. This CDR3 spans 12 amino acids. CDR1 and CDR2 from the germline V gene are MNHEY and SVGEGT. CDR3 coding DNA: TGTGCCAGCAGTCGGGGTCACCTGGTAGCTTTCTTT. It translates to CASSRGHLVAFF.

This clonotype was counted only a few times. The chain has TRBV20-1 and TRBJ2-7; TRBD2 is a possible D gene (6 bases). V was shortened by 5 bases and J by 3 bases, with 11 bases between the two germline ends. The CDR3 loop spans 12 amino acids. Germline V gene lookup returns CDR1 DFQATT and CDR2 SNEGSKA (reference sequence). CDR3 sequence reads: CSARPGSYEQYF. Written as DNA, the CDR3 is TGCAGTGCTCGCCCCGGGAGCTACGAGCAGTACTTC.

This clonotype was seen a handful of times. This chain uses TRBV20-1 with TRBJ2-3; 11 nucleotides match TRBD2. The CDR3 loop spans 15 amino acids. Trimming took 3 bases from V and 5 from J; bases not matched to a gene: 7. The germline V gene has CDR1 DFQATT and CDR2 SNEGSKA (reference sequence). The CDR3 reads CSARGLAAGKDTQYF. The CDR3 DNA reads as TGCAGTGCTAGGGGACTAGCGGCGGGTAAAGATACGCAGTATTTT.

V is TRBV4-3 and J is TRBJ2-5; TRBD1 agrees at 9 bases. The CDR3 loop spans 15 amino acids. V shed 6 bases, J shed 5 bases, and the junction held 10 bases outside the gene matches. CDR1 and CDR2 from the germline V gene are LGHNA and YSLEER. CDR3 sequence reads: CASSQGQGKTETQYF. The DNA of the CDR3 is TGCGCCAGCAGTCAGGGACAGGGAAAGACGGAGACCCAGTACTTC.